The 31 T cell receptor beta chains given below trace back to one sample, sequenced in a study of T cell responses to AZD1222 COVID-19 vaccine. Some clones are missing from TCRdb's copy, which holds only in-frame ones; the method was immunoSEQ multiplex PCR. The sample lists about 170,000 clones; 85% to 95% were seen once. Sequences were derived from peripheral blood, sampled on day 0 of AZD1222 vaccination. The source is an adult in good health.

This clone appeared a single time. The chain has TRBV10-3 and TRBJ2-2, with 9 bases lining up with TRBD2. J lost 1 base, V lost 0 bases, and 6 bases had no gene match. The V gene's germline CDR1 is ENHRY and CDR2 SYGVKD. The CDR3 contains 18 residues. The CDR3 nucleotides read TGTGCCATCAGTGAGTCGATAGCGGGGGTACAGAACACCGGGGAGCTGTTTTTT. It yields the protein CAISESIAGVQNTGELFF.

The rearrangement links TRBV2 to TRBJ1-6; TRBD1 might be the D (6 bases). The CDR3 has 13 amino acids. The germline CDR1 and CDR2 sequences are SNHLY and FYNNEI. Trimming stripped 4 bases from V and 13 bases from J, with 14 bases between. CDR3 DNA sequence: TGTGCCAGCAGTGCTTTACAGGGAGGGCCCCTCCACTTT. Its protein is CASSALQGGPLHF.

This clone has just one count. The genes are TRBV12-3 or TRBV12-4 and TRBJ1-1; the match to TRBD1 covers 7 bases. V dropped 5 bases and J dropped 2; count of bases not matched to a gene: 2. The CDR3 runs to 13 residues. The CDR3 loop reads CASSRDRNTEAFF. The DNA of the CDR3 is TGTGCCAGCAGTCGGGACAGAAACACTGAAGCTTTCTTT.

This clone is a singleton in its sample. This rearrangement joins TRBV11-2 to TRBJ2-7; weak D call: TRBD1 (6 bases). The CDR3 totals 14 residues. Deletions cut 3 bases from V and 2 bases from J, with 11 bases between. CDR1 is SGHAT, CDR2 FQNNGV, per germline. The CDR3 loop reads CASSFNRDTYEQYF. The CDR3 DNA reads TGTGCCAGCAGCTTCAACAGGGATACCTACGAGCAGTACTTC.

The chain employs TRBV11-2 and TRBJ1-3; 8 bases agree with TRBD1. The CDR3 loop spans 17 amino acids. The V segment lost 4 bases and the J segment 0 bases; nucleotides outside the gene matches: 8. Germline values: CDR1 SGHAT, CDR2 FQNNGV. This chain's CDR3 is CASSYRQGPSSGNTIYF. The CDR3, as DNA: TGTGCCAGCAGCTACCGACAGGGGCCGAGCTCTGGAAACACCATATATTTT.

To note about this clone: Other DNA sequences of this sample code for an identical CDR3. The gene calls are TRBV19 and TRBJ1-1; TRBD1 aligns across 8 bases. Germline trimming cut 8 bases from V and 3 bases from J; bases unmatched to any gene: 2. Germline V lookup: CDR1 LNHDA, CDR2 SQIVND (reference sequence). The CDR3 spans 12 residues. The CDR3 spells CASRQGYTEAFF. CDR3 bases: TGTGCCAGTCGACAGGGGTACACTGAAGCTTTCTTT.

This clone was recorded a few times. The chain links TRBV18 to TRBJ2-2; D not certain. Looked up from germline, CDR1 is KGHSH and CDR2 is LQKENI. The CDR3 is made up of 12 amino acids. V shed 5 bases and J shed 7 bases, with 8 bases lying between them. CDR3 bases: TGTGCCAGCTCAGGCCGTCTCGGGGAGCTGTTTTTT. Its protein product is CASSGRLGELFF.

The chain combines TRBV4-1 with TRBJ1-6; possibly TRBD1 for D (5 bases). Germline values: CDR1 MGHRA, CDR2 YSYEKL. Trimming removed 1 base at V and 6 bases at J, with 10 bases between. The CDR3 has 15 amino acids. The CDR3 loop is CASSQGRAGNSPLHF. The CDR3 DNA follows: TGCGCCAGCAGCCAAGGCAGGGCGGGTAATTCACCCCTCCACTTT.

This clone was detected once. The chain combines TRBV6-6 with TRBJ2-2; D is perhaps TRBD2 (6 bases). This CDR3 spans 14 amino acids. The V end lost 4 bases, the J end lost 4 bases, and 10 bases lay between the germline ends. Germline V gene sequence: CDR1 MNHNY, CDR2 SVGAGI (reference sequence). Here the CDR3 DNA reads TGTGCCAGCAGTTTCACTAGCAGCACCGGGGAGCTGTTTTTT. It is translated as CASSFTSSTGELFF.

CDR3: CASTVGWYNEQFF. CDR3 bases: TGTGCCAGCACCGTCGGGTGGTACAATGAGCAGTTCTTC. The chain has TRBV2 and TRBJ2-1; D is unclear. Trimming took 7 bases from V and 4 from J, leaving 11 bases between them. In germline, CDR1 is SNHLY, CDR2 FYNNEI. The CDR3 has 13 amino acids.

This clone occurred once. This chain joins TRBV6-1 and TRBJ2-7; possible D gene TRBD2, 5 bases. V dropped 0 bases and J dropped 3 bases, with 9 bases sitting between them. The CDR3 has 14 residues. Germline V gene lookup returns CDR1 MNHNS and CDR2 SASEGT. In DNA, the CDR3 is TGTGCCAGCAGTGAAGCGGGGAGCCACTACGAGCAGTACTTC. It specifies CASSEAGSHYEQYF.

The V and J genes are TRBV13 and TRBJ2-1, with 7 bases matching TRBD1. Germline CDR1 reads PRHDT; CDR2 reads FYEKMQ (reference sequence). V lost 5 bases and J lost 8; bases outside the gene matches: 12. The CDR3 extends over 15 amino acids. The DNA of the CDR3 is TGTGCCAGCAGCCCCCGACAGGGCGTGAGGCATGAGCAGTTCTTC. It codes for CASSPRQGVRHEQFF.

The rearrangement uses TRBV9 and TRBJ1-1; no definite D call. Per the germline V gene, CDR1 is SGDLS and CDR2 is YYNGEE. Trimming took 0 bases from V and 1 from J, leaving 10 bases between them. The CDR3 length is 15 residues. As DNA, the CDR3 is TGTGCCAGCAGCGTAGTCGGGAGGAAGAACACTGAAGCTTTCTTT. Its protein product is CASSVVGRKNTEAFF.

This chain uses TRBV2 with TRBJ2-3; possible D gene TRBD2, 6 bases. V lost 6 bases and J 2 bases, leaving 12 bases between the germline ends. Per germline, CDR1 SNHLY and CDR2 FYNNEI. This CDR3 comprises 14 residues. The CDR3 sequence: CASSEEGTTDTQYF. CDR3 sequence (DNA): TGTGCCAGCAGCGAGGAGGGAACCACAGATACGCAGTATTTT. Based on the CDR3 plus reference TRBV2 and TRBJ2-3, the full variable domain is EPEVTQTPSHQVTQMGQEVILRCVPISNHLYFYWYRQILGQKVEFLVSFYNNEISEKSEIFDDQFSVERPDGSNFTLKIRSTKLEDSAMYFCASSEEGTTDTQYFGPGTRLTVL.

Comments on this clone: Mismatch with germline at one junction end may stem from a read error. V and J are TRBV6-5 and TRBJ1-4; D is perhaps TRBD1 (5 bases). CDR3 size: 14 residues. CDR1 and CDR2 (germline): MNHEY, SVGAGI. Written as DNA, the CDR3 is TGTGCCAGCAGTTTGAATGGGGGAAATGGAAAACTGTTTTTT. Its translation: CASSLNGGNGKLFF.

The chain is built from TRBV2 and TRBJ1-1, with D possibly being TRBD1 (6 bases). The germline V gene encodes CDR1 SNHLY and CDR2 FYNNEI. The V and J ends lost 7 bases and 0 bases respectively, with 12 bases between them. The CDR3 totals 14 residues. For the CDR3, the DNA is TGTGCCAGCATCGTGGACAGTATGAACACTGAAGCTTTCTTT. Translating it yields CASIVDSMNTEAFF.

DNA for the CDR3: TGCGTGGGGGGAGGACTCTACAATGAGCAGTTCTTC. It encodes CVGGGLYNEQFF. The J gene is TRBJ2-1, the V gene TRBV29-1, with D perhaps matching TRBD2 (6 bases). This CDR3 comprises 12 residues. Germline loops: CDR1 SQVTM, CDR2 ANQGSEA.

As regards this clone: Because the CDR3's place on the DNA is in doubt, the DNA is left out and the CDR3 is given as listed by TCRdb. The chain is built from TRBV15 and TRBJ1-2; TRBD1 reflects the table's D call only, with no check against the DNA. The CDR3 length is 15 residues, termini included. Germline V gene lookup returns CDR1 LNHNV and CDR2 YYDKDF (reference sequence). The CDR3 region is CATSRGDDRVAKGTF.

This rearrangement joins TRBV7-6 to TRBJ2-1; 14 bases are shared with TRBD2. The CDR3 sequence is 15 residues long. V dropped 5 bases and J dropped 7; count of bases not matched to a gene: 4. Germline lookup yields CDR1 SGHVS and CDR2 FNYEAQ. The CDR3 loop reads CASSLGTSGGNEQFF. The CDR3 region has the DNA TGTGCCAGCAGCCTCGGGACTAGCGGGGGTAATGAGCAGTTCTTC.

This clone occurred a few times. The chain carries TRBV14 and TRBJ1-1; TRBD1 matches 7 bases. There are 13 residues in the CDR3. Looked up from germline, CDR1 is SGHDN and CDR2 is FVKESK. The J segment lost 12 bases and the V segment lost 6 bases, leaving 13 bases of the junction unmatched. CDR3 nucleotides: TGTGCCAGCAGTCTAAGGACAGAGGGGGCAACTTTCTTT. Its translation is CASSLRTEGATFF.

The chain carries TRBV6-8 and TRBJ1-3; D unresolved. CDR1 and CDR2 (germline): MNHGY, SAAAGT. Trimming stripped 8 bases from V and 9 bases from J, with 20 bases between. The CDR3 extends over 14 amino acids. CDR3 sequence: CASGVGPLGSTIYF. CDR3 bases: TGTGCCAGCGGTGTTGGGCCCCTCGGGAGCACCATATATTTT.

The chain is built from TRBV14 and TRBJ1-6; D is uncertain. The CDR3 contains 14 residues. The germline V and J ends were trimmed by 0 bases and 6 bases, with 6 bases remaining between them. Germline CDR1 is SGHDN and CDR2 is FVKESK. The chain's CDR3 is CASSQDRRNSPLHF. The CDR3 coding sequence is TGTGCCAGCAGCCAAGATCGACGTAATTCACCCCTCCACTTT.

The chain has TRBV3-1 (or the pseudogene TRBV3-2) and TRBJ2-1, with TRBD1 matching over 10 bases. The CDR3 runs to 13 residues. Germline trimming cut 8 bases from V and 6 bases from J; bases unmatched to any gene: 4. Germline-derived CDR1 and CDR2 are LGHDT and YNNKEL (reference sequence). The CDR3 reads CASGDRGPNEQFF. As DNA, the CDR3 is TGTGCCAGCGGGGACAGGGGCCCCAATGAGCAGTTCTTC.

This chain uses TRBV2 with TRBJ2-3; tentative D call: TRBD2 (5 bases). Germline CDR1 and CDR2: SNHLY and FYNNEI. The CDR3 is 14 residues long. The V end was cut by 6 bases, the J end by 1 base, with 11 bases between. The CDR3 loop is CASREMGGTDTQYF. CDR3 coding DNA: TGTGCCAGCAGGGAGATGGGAGGCACAGATACGCAGTATTTT.

The chain uses TRBV7-9 and TRBJ1-5; D gene unclear. V lost 1 base to trimming and J lost 4 bases, with 8 bases between them. This CDR3 is 14 amino acids long. CDR1 is SEHNR, CDR2 FQNEAQ, per germline (reference sequence). The chain's CDR3 is CASSLGTGNQPQHF. DNA for the CDR3: TGTGCCAGCAGCTTAGGAACGGGTAATCAGCCCCAGCATTTT.

J is TRBJ1-1 and V is TRBV7-8, with 8 positions matching TRBD1. CDR3 size: 16 residues. The ends lost 5 bases at V and 7 bases at J; junction bases unmatched: 15. Germline CDR1 and CDR2: SGHVS and FQNEAQ. CDR3 in amino acids: CASSPDRGGYLREAFF. In DNA, the CDR3 is TGTGCCAGCAGCCCAGACAGGGGAGGGTACCTCCGTGAAGCTTTCTTT.

As DNA, the CDR3 is TGCGCCAGCAGCCCAGGGTCAGGGCACACCGGGGAGGCCCAGTACTTC. Its protein is CASSPGSGHTGEAQYF. The rearrangement uses TRBV4-1 and TRBJ2-5; tentatively, D is TRBD2 (6 bases). Per the germline V gene, CDR1 is MGHRA and CDR2 is YSYEKL. CDR3 size: 16 residues. The germline V and J ends were trimmed by 4 bases and 9 bases, with 24 bases remaining between them.

V is TRBV19 and J is TRBJ2-7; no clear D. Per germline, CDR1 LNHDA and CDR2 SQIVND (reference sequence). The CDR3 extends over 13 amino acids. V lost 9 bases and J lost 0, with 12 bases in between. The CDR3 DNA sequence: TGTGCCAGCTCTACTGGAAGCTCCTACGAGCAGTACTTC. Translating it yields CASSTGSSYEQYF.

This sequence joins TRBV2 and TRBJ2-1, with D perhaps TRBD1 (5 bases). The V and J ends lost 5 bases and 8 bases respectively, with 7 bases between them. The germline CDR1 and CDR2 sequences are SNHLY and FYNNEI. The CDR3 length is 11 residues. CDR3 sequence: CASSFRDEQFF. The CDR3 DNA is TGTGCCAGCAGTTTCAGGGATGAGCAGTTCTTC. Full variable domain (remainder filled in from reference TRBV2 and TRBJ2-1): EPEVTQTPSHQVTQMGQEVILRCVPISNHLYFYWYRQILGQKVEFLVSFYNNEISEKSEIFDDQFSVERPDGSNFTLKIRSTKLEDSAMYFCASSFRDEQFFGPGTRLTVL.

The V and J genes are TRBV9 and TRBJ1-1, with D unresolved. The germline V gene encodes CDR1 SGDLS and CDR2 YYNGEE. The CDR3 extends over 13 amino acids. V shed 3 bases and J shed 1 base, with 7 bases lying between them. The CDR3 loop reads CASSGVRNTEAFF. The CDR3 nucleotides read TGTGCCAGCAGCGGCGTTAGGAACACTGAAGCTTTCTTT. Supplemented by reference TRBV9 and TRBJ1-1, the full variable domain reads DSGVTQTPKHLITATGQRVTLRCSPRSGDLSVYWYQQSLDQGLQFLIQYYNGEERAKGNILERFSAQQFPDLHSELNLSSLELGDSALYFCASSGVRNTEAFFGQGTRLTVV.

The CDR3 spells CASSLGLAGRNEQFF. CDR3 bases: TGCGCCAGCAGCTTGGGACTAGCGGGACGTAATGAGCAGTTCTTC. The rearrangement links TRBV5-1 to TRBJ2-1; TRBD2 agrees at 11 bases. Germline V gene sequence: CDR1 SGHRS, CDR2 YFSETQ. Losses at the gene ends were 0 bases for V and 7 bases for J; bases not matched to a gene: 3. CDR3 length: 15 residues.